One sample yielded the 24 T cell receptor beta chains listed below, sequenced in a study of cytomegalovirus exposure and HLA in healthy donors. PCR amplification relied on 60 Vbeta primers (plus 13 Jbeta primers). Some clones are missing from TCRdb's copy, which holds only in-frame ones; the method was immunoSEQ multiplex PCR. The sample contains 150,000 or so clones, 74% of which appear only once. Sequencing was done on a sample of PBMCs. These receptors were obtained from a man aged 18 to 29 in good health and CMV-seropositive.

J is TRBJ2-3 and V is TRBV21-1; the listed D gene, TRBD1, was not tested against the DNA. TRBV21-1 is labeled a pseudogene. The CDR3 has 18 residues. DNA for the CDR3: TGTGCCAGCAGCAAGAGGTTGGGACAGGACCTACGCACAGATACGCAGTATTTT. This translates into CASSKRLGQDLRTDTQYF.

This chain joins TRBV6-5 and TRBJ1-1; a possible D gene is TRBD1 (5 bases). The germline V gene encodes CDR1 MNHEY and CDR2 SVGAGI. There are 15 residues in the CDR3. Trimming left V 6 bases short and J 1 base short, with 15 bases between. The CDR3, as DNA: TGTGCCAGCAGAGGGGACTTCTACGAGAACACTGAAGCTTTCTTT. It translates to CASRGDFYENTEAFF.

V gene TRBV7-2 combines with J gene TRBJ2-1; the match to TRBD1 covers 8 bases. Germline CDR1 SGHTA, CDR2 FQGNSA. Unmatched junction bases numbered 5, after V lost 4 bases and J lost 3 bases. The CDR3 loop spans 15 amino acids. The CDR3, as DNA: TGTGCCAGCAGCTCTAGACAGGGGATCTACAATGAGCAGTTCTTC. Its translation: CASSSRQGIYNEQFF.

This rearrangement joins TRBV23-1 to TRBJ1-4; D is unresolved. TRBV23-1 is assigned to the ORF class and has an uncertain function. V dropped 11 bases and J dropped 6 bases, with 4 bases sitting between them. The length of the CDR3 is 9 residues. The CDR3 is CAPYEKLFF. The CDR3 nucleotides read TGCGCCCCTTATGAAAAACTGTTTTTT.

This clone was seen a single time. The V gene is TRBV2, the J gene TRBJ1-1; D not resolved. Trimming took off 0 bases at V and 8 bases at J, with 7 bases between the two ends. CDR3 length equals 12 residues. Per the germline V gene, CDR1 is SNHLY and CDR2 is FYNNEI. The CDR3 coding sequence is TGTGCCAGCAGTGAAGCGAGCCGGGAAGCTTTCTTT. Translation: CASSEASREAFF. The whole variable domain, filled in from reference TRBV2 and TRBJ1-1, reads EPEVTQTPSHQVTQMGQEVILRCVPISNHLYFYWYRQILGQKVEFLVSFYNNEISEKSEIFDDQFSVERPDGSNFTLKIRSTKLEDSAMYFCASSEASREAFFGQGTRLTVV.

The V call is TRBV18, the J call TRBJ2-2; D is unresolved. Trimming removed 6 bases from V and 0 bases from J, with 8 bases in between. In germline, CDR1 is KGHSH, CDR2 LQKENI. This CDR3 contains 14 residues. CDR3: CASSLTTNTGELFF. CDR3 coding DNA: TGTGCCAGCTCGCTTACAACGAACACCGGGGAGCTGTTTTTT.

This clone was found a few times. V usage is TRBV15 and J usage is TRBJ2-7, with D possibly being TRBD1 (5 bases). Per germline, CDR1 LNHNV and CDR2 YYDKDF (reference sequence). The length of the CDR3 is 14 residues. V lost 1 base and J 5 bases, leaving 12 bases between the germline ends. In DNA, the CDR3 is TGTGCCACCAGCAGAGTAGGGGCCCCCCACGAGCAGTACTTC. It encodes CATSRVGAPHEQYF.

V and J are TRBV7-6 and TRBJ1-6; D remains ambiguous. Germline V gene sequence: CDR1 SGHVS, CDR2 FNYEAQ. Trimming removed 4 bases from V and 1 base from J, with 2 bases in between. The CDR3 is made up of 13 amino acids. Here the CDR3 DNA reads TGTGCCAGCAGCTCTTCCTATAATTCACCCCTCCACTTT. Translated: CASSSSYNSPLHF.

V usage is TRBV6-6 and J usage is TRBJ2-7, with 7 bases aligning to TRBD1. CDR1 is MNHNY, CDR2 SVGAGI, per germline (reference sequence). The CDR3 spans 14 residues. Trimming removed 2 bases from V and 6 bases from J; junction bases left unmatched: 7. Written as DNA, the CDR3 is TGTGCCAGCAGTTACAGGGGCCAGGGGGTCGAGCAGTACTTC. Translating it yields CASSYRGQGVEQYF.

The chain carries TRBV15 and TRBJ2-7, with D perhaps matching TRBD1 (6 bases). The length of the CDR3 is 13 residues. Germline V gives CDR1 LNHNV, CDR2 YYDKDF (reference sequence). V was cut by 9 bases and J by 0 bases, with 12 bases left in between. This CDR3 is CATTTGSSYEQYF. In DNA form, the CDR3 reads TGTGCCACAACCACAGGGAGCTCCTACGAGCAGTACTTC.

The V and J genes are TRBV5-1 and TRBJ1-4, with D hard to call. Germline V CDR1 and CDR2: SGHRS, YFSETQ. Trimming took off 5 bases at V and 5 bases at J, with 16 bases between the two ends. The CDR3 length is 15 residues. The CDR3 spells CASRSDGSQNEKLFF. In DNA, the CDR3 is TGCGCCAGCAGATCGGACGGGAGCCAGAATGAAAAACTGTTTTTT. The complete variable domain, with remaining parts taken from reference TRBV5-1 and TRBJ1-4, reads KAGVTQTPRYLIKTRGQQVTLSCSPISGHRSVSWYQQTPGQGLQFLFEYFSETQRNKGNFPGRFSGRQFSNSRSEMNVSTLELGDSALYLCASRSDGSQNEKLFFGSGTQLSVL.

The chain links TRBV19 to TRBJ1-4; 10 nucleotides line up with TRBD1. Losses at the gene ends were 5 bases for V and 0 bases for J; bases not matched to a gene: 9. The CDR3 is 18 amino acids. Germline assignment: CDR1 LNHDA and CDR2 SQIVND (reference sequence). As DNA, the CDR3 is TGTGCCAGTAGTGTTCGGACAGGGGGGATCACAACTAATGAAAAACTGTTTTTT. This codes for CASSVRTGGITTNEKLFF.

This chain uses TRBV7-9 with TRBJ2-2; TRBD1 agrees at 9 bases. The CDR3 contains 15 residues. The trim removed 4 bases at V and 3 bases at J, leaving 3 bases unmatched. Germline V gene data show CDR1 as SEHNR and CDR2 as FQNEAQ (reference sequence). CDR3 in amino acids: CASSWRTGDTGELFF. The CDR3 DNA follows: TGTGCCAGCAGCTGGCGGACAGGGGACACCGGGGAGCTGTTTTTT.

The gene calls are TRBV5-5 and TRBJ2-7, with D maybe TRBD1 (7 bases). Trimming pared 4 bases from V and 3 bases from J, leaving 14 bases between. Per the germline V gene, CDR1 is SGHKS and CDR2 is YYEKEE (reference sequence). CDR3 length: 14 residues. The CDR3 coding sequence is TGTGCCAGCAGCCAGGGGGGCTTGGGCTACGAGCAGTACTTC. Protein product: CASSQGGLGYEQYF. Filled out from reference TRBV5-5 and TRBJ2-7, the complete variable domain reads DAGVTQSPTHLIKTRGQQVTLRCSPISGHKSVSWYQQVLGQGPQFIFQYYEKEERGRGNFPDRFSARQFPNYSSELNVNALLLGDSALYLCASSQGGLGYEQYFGPGTRLTVT.

V gene TRBV11-1 combines with J gene TRBJ2-2, with a tentative D call TRBD1 (5 bases). Germline V gene sequence: CDR1 SGHAT, CDR2 FQDESV (reference sequence). This CDR3 has 13 residues. V lost 1 base, J lost 7 bases, and 7 bases lay in between. CDR3 loop: CASSLGQLGELFF. The CDR3 bases are TGTGCCAGCAGCTTAGGACAGCTCGGGGAGCTGTTTTTT. Complete variable domain (other parts from reference TRBV11-1 and TRBJ2-2): EAEVAQSPRYKITEKSQAVAFWCDPISGHATLYWYRQILGQGPELLVQFQDESVVDDSQLPKDRFSAERLKGVDSTLKIQPAELGDSAMYLCASSLGQLGELFFGEGSRLTVL.

V usage is TRBV14 and J usage is TRBJ1-1; TRBD1 matches at 7 bases. After removal of 4 bases from V and 0 bases from J, the junction contained 2 bases not matched to a gene. The CDR3 loop spans 14 amino acids. The germline gives CDR1 SGHDN, CDR2 FVKESK. The CDR3, as DNA: TGTGCCAGCAGCCCCACAGGGGTGAACACTGAAGCTTTCTTT. The encoded protein is CASSPTGVNTEAFF.

The chain has TRBV27 and TRBJ2-7, with a weak D call TRBD1 (6 bases). The V gene's germline CDR1 is MNHEY and CDR2 SMNVEV (reference sequence). Trimming shortened V by 7 bases and J by 2 bases, and 18 bases separated the two germline ends. The CDR3 runs 15 residues. The CDR3 sequence: CASINIDRPTYEQYF. CDR3 coding DNA: TGTGCCAGCATCAATATTGACAGGCCAACCTACGAGCAGTACTTC.

With regard to this clone: The same CDR3 also results from other DNA sequences found in this sample. The rearrangement uses TRBV2 and TRBJ2-3; D may be TRBD2 (5 bases). Trimming removed 3 bases at V and 5 bases at J, with 6 bases between. The CDR3 spans 12 residues. From germline, CDR1 is SNHLY and CDR2 FYNNEI. The CDR3 loop is CASSDRGDTQYF. CDR3 sequence (DNA): TGTGCCAGCAGTGATCGGGGAGATACGCAGTATTTT.

This chain's CDR3 is CASRPRTGFYNEQFF. Written as DNA, the CDR3 is TGTGCCAGCAGACCCAGGACAGGGTTCTACAATGAGCAGTTCTTC. The chain has TRBV27 and TRBJ2-1; TRBD1 matches 8 bases. The junction had 7 bases not matched to a gene; V was cut back by 6 bases and J by 3 bases. Germline V gene data show CDR1 as MNHEY and CDR2 as SMNVEV (reference sequence). The CDR3 sequence is 15 residues long.

In this sample, this clone turned up a few times. This sequence joins TRBV5-1 and TRBJ1-1, with D perhaps matching TRBD1 (5 bases). CDR1 SGHRS and CDR2 YFSETQ come from the germline V gene. V shed 0 bases and J shed 7 bases, with 10 bases lying between them. This CDR3 comprises 13 residues. The CDR3 nucleotides read TGCGCCAGCAGCTTGGCGTCGGGGGGTGAAGCTTTCTTT. Amino acid sequence: CASSLASGGEAFF.

The genes are TRBV9 and TRBJ2-7, with unresolved D. V lost 0 bases, J lost 2 bases, and 9 bases lay in between. Germline CDR1 is SGDLS and CDR2 is YYNGEE. The CDR3 sequence is 14 residues long. The CDR3 protein is CASSVGTVPYEQYF. Here the CDR3 DNA reads TGTGCCAGCAGCGTAGGAACGGTTCCCTACGAGCAGTACTTC.

The J gene is TRBJ1-1, the V gene TRBV6-6; no clear D. Germline V gene lookup returns CDR1 MNHNY and CDR2 SVGAGI (reference sequence). With 8 bases removed from V and 0 bases from J, the gap between germline ends came to 13 bases. This CDR3 spans 14 amino acids. The CDR3 sequence is CASQEGRMNTEAFF. The CDR3 bases are TGTGCCAGCCAAGAGGGCAGAATGAACACTGAAGCTTTCTTT.

The rearrangement uses TRBV6-5 and TRBJ1-6; D perhaps matches TRBD1 (5 bases). Germline CDR1 is MNHEY and CDR2 is SVGAGI. This CDR3 contains 12 residues. V was clipped by 6 bases and J by 15 bases, with 15 bases between them. CDR3 amino acids: CASSGRAGRLHF. The CDR3 coding sequence is TGTGCCAGCAGCGGACGGGCGGGACGCCTCCACTTT.

The chain couples TRBV6-6 to TRBJ2-7, with 10 bases fitting TRBD1. The CDR3 loop spans 14 amino acids. The J segment lost 0 bases and the V segment lost 11 bases, leaving 7 bases of the junction unmatched. Germline V gene sequence: CDR1 MNHNY, CDR2 SVGAGI (reference sequence). The CDR3 nucleotides are TGTGCCGGGAAACGGGACAGGGGCTCCTACGAGCAGTACTTC. Translation: CAGKRDRGSYEQYF.